This TCR beta chain was captured in a study of cytomegalovirus exposure and HLA in healthy donors. Trimming left V 9 bases short and J 3 bases short, with 12 bases between. This CDR3 is built from 14 residues. Germline V CDR1 and CDR2: LNHDA, SQIVND (reference sequence). With regard to this clone: As yet, its antigen is unknown.

Measured with immunoSEQ multiplex PCR; TCRdb has only the in-frame clones, and not every one. The table includes 100,000 to 150,000 clones, about 84% detected once. Study-wide results and limits: Among TCR beta chains, those listed as cytomegalovirus-associated numbered over 150. A few chains linked to CMV were shown in vitro to be specific for CMV antigens.

The clonotype was recovered from a woman aged 25 to 39 in good health and CMV-seronegative. The genes are TRBV19 and TRBJ2-6; TRBD1 might be the D (6 bases). The specimen sequenced was PBMCs. The CDR3 nucleotides are TGTGCCAGCTCCCAGGGGTATGGGGCCAACGTCCTGACTTTC. This encodes CASSQGYGANVLTF. Supplemented by reference TRBV19 and TRBJ2-6, the full variable domain reads DGGITQSPKYLFRKEGQNVTLSCEQNLNHDAMYWYRQDPGQGLRLIYYSQIVNDFQKGDIAEGYSVSREKKESFPLTVTSAQKNPTAFYLCASSQGYGANVLTFGAGSRLTVL.